This TCR beta chain was identified during a study of cytomegalovirus exposure and HLA in healthy donors. Whole-study results and caveats: A missense DCLRE1C variant was associated with V- and J-gene trimming of TCR beta chains in a later analysis, and an independent cohort replicated the association. In a later analysis, most CMV-associated TCR beta chains appeared HLA-restricted. Donors were assumed by presence/absence analyses to have roughly uniform sequencing depth.

13 Jbeta primers and 60 Vbeta primers were used for the PCR. Original data processing: Some 9.9 million of 80 million or so unique TCR beta chains were shared, per a later count. Generated by immunoSEQ multiplex PCR, the TCRdb table keeps only in-frame clones and is missing some. Clonal size and the V and J genes are those of that table, whereas D and trimming came from the DNA. Among approximately 70,000 clones, approximately 80% were seen once, and the ten largest hold around 3.2%. This CDR3 is 12 amino acids long. Germline V gene lookup returns CDR1 WNHNN and CDR2 SYGVQD (reference sequence). Trimming took 3 bases from V and 10 from J, leaving 9 bases between them. As for this clone: What it binds is unknown.

The sequencing sample was made of PBMCs. This sequence joins TRBV10-1 and TRBJ2-2, with no clear D. The receptor was derived from a woman aged 25 to 39 in good health and CMV-seronegative. The CDR3, as DNA: TGCGCCAGCAGTGACCGGGTCGAGGAGCTGTTTTTT. Protein sequence: CASSDRVEELFF.